A single sample gave rise to the 32 T cell receptor beta chains below, sequenced in a study of shared clonotypes between healthy human individuals. Profiled with immunoSEQ multiplex PCR; TCRdb holds only in-frame clones, not every one. This sample has millions of clones, with 85% to 95% found just once. Sequenced sample: naive CD4+ T cells sorted from blood. The subset is: CD45RA+ positively selected. The receptors shown here come from a man between 18 and 29 years old in good health.

J is TRBJ2-2 and V is TRBV5-8; TRBD2 is a possible D gene (5 bases). Germline V gives CDR1 SGHTS, CDR2 YDEGEE. The CDR3 totals 19 residues. V lost 0 bases and J 0 bases, leaving 18 bases between the germline ends. The CDR3 DNA is TGTGCCAGCAGCTTGGCTAGCCGAAGAAGGACTGCGAACACCGGGGAGCTGTTTTTT. The encoded protein is CASSLASRRRTANTGELFF.

This chain uses TRBV27 with TRBJ2-1; 8 nucleotides line up with TRBD2. Trimming took 5 bases from V and 7 from J; bases not matched to a gene: 7. Germline V CDR1 and CDR2: MNHEY, SMNVEV (reference sequence). The CDR3 totals 14 residues. DNA for the CDR3: TGTGCCAGCAGTAAATTGGGACTAGAAAATGAGCAGTTCTTC. As protein: CASSKLGLENEQFF.

Here the CDR3 reads CASSVSSGGLSSYNEQFF. The CDR3, as DNA: TGTGCCAGCAGCGTAAGTAGCGGGGGGCTCAGCTCCTACAATGAGCAGTTCTTC. V gene TRBV9 combines with J gene TRBJ2-1, with 10 bases that match TRBD2. The CDR3 totals 18 residues. Per the germline V gene, CDR1 is SGDLS and CDR2 is YYNGEE. V lost 1 base and J lost 0; bases outside the gene matches: 7.

This chain joins TRBV4-1 and TRBJ1-4, with TRBD1 as a possible D gene (5 bases). From germline, CDR1 is MGHRA and CDR2 YSYEKL. V was cut by 0 bases and J by 8 bases, with 16 bases left in between. This CDR3 spans 16 amino acids. The CDR3 nucleotides are TGCGCCAGCAGCCAAGATGCGTCTGTGAGGGGCGAAAAACTGTTTTTT. Residues: CASSQDASVRGEKLFF.

The V call is TRBV7-6, the J call TRBJ1-5; D is unresolved. Looked up from germline, CDR1 is SGHVS and CDR2 is FNYEAQ. The CDR3 spans 14 residues. V lost 6 bases, J lost 7 bases, and 16 bases lay in between. This chain's CDR3 is CASSLQALGQPQHF. The DNA of the CDR3 is TGTGCCAGCAGTCTCCAGGCTCTGGGACAGCCCCAGCATTTT.

The chain carries TRBV6-1 and TRBJ2-7, with D perhaps matching TRBD1 (6 bases). The CDR3 runs to 15 residues. The germline CDR1 and CDR2 sequences are MNHNS and SASEGT. The V and J ends lost 5 bases and 2 bases respectively, with 16 bases between them. This CDR3 is CASSKQGIITYEQYF. The CDR3 nucleotides read TGTGCCAGCAGTAAACAGGGTATCATCACCTACGAGCAGTACTTC.

As regards this clone: Other DNA sequences in this sample translate to the same CDR3. The CDR3: CAISGNTEAFF. The CDR3 DNA sequence: TGTGCCATCAGTGGAAACACTGAAGCTTTCTTT. The chain links TRBV10-3 to TRBJ1-1; D is unresolved. Germline V gene sequence: CDR1 ENHRY, CDR2 SYGVKD. With 4 bases removed from V and 2 bases from J, the gap between germline ends came to 2 bases. The CDR3 is 11 amino acids.

This clone was observed a single time. The CDR3 loop reads CASRTGTSVEQYF. The CDR3 region has the DNA TGTGCCAGCAGGACCGGGACTAGCGTCGAGCAGTACTTC. The chain couples TRBV27 to TRBJ2-7; 10 bases line up with TRBD2. The trim removed 6 bases at V and 6 bases at J, leaving 5 bases unmatched. The CDR3 is made up of 13 amino acids. Germline CDR1 reads MNHEY; CDR2 reads SMNVEV (reference sequence).

The CDR3 protein is CASSAGLNTIYF. CDR3 in DNA: TGTGCCAGCAGCGCCGGATTGAACACCATATATTTT. The V call is TRBV9, the J call TRBJ1-3; D gene uncertain. V lost 3 bases and J 7 bases, leaving 8 bases between the germline ends. The germline CDR1 and CDR2 sequences are SGDLS and YYNGEE. The CDR3 has 12 amino acids.

The chain combines TRBV5-4 with TRBJ2-1; 10 bases map to TRBD2. With 0 bases clipped from V and 7 bases from J, the junction kept 7 bases outside the gene matches. The CDR3 sequence is 16 residues long. The V gene's germline CDR1 is SGHNT and CDR2 YYREEE (reference sequence). The CDR3 coding sequence is TGTGCCAGCAGCTTGGTAGCTAGCGGGGGTTCTAATGAGCAGTTCTTC. This sequence encodes CASSLVASGGSNEQFF.

This chain uses TRBV6-6 with TRBJ1-6; the D gene is possibly TRBD1 (5 bases). Germline V CDR1 and CDR2: MNHNY, SVGAGI (reference sequence). CDR3 size: 16 residues. With 10 bases removed from V and 5 bases from J, the gap between germline ends came to 21 bases. The CDR3 DNA reads as TGTGCCACCACCCCCGGCAGGGCGATAGATAATTCACCCCTCCACTTT. Protein: CATTPGRAIDNSPLHF.

A word on this clone: In the same sample, other DNA sequences code for this CDR3. This CDR3 is CASSLSGQETQYF. CDR3 DNA: TGCGCCAGCAGCTTGTCGGGACAAGAGACCCAGTACTTC. The chain recombines TRBV5-1 with TRBJ2-5; a possible D gene is TRBD2 (5 bases). This CDR3 region has 13 residues. Germline CDR1 reads SGHRS; CDR2 reads YFSETQ. Between the trimmed V and J ends, which lost 1 base and 2 bases, there was a span of 6 bases. Full variable domain (rest looked up from reference TRBV5-1 and TRBJ2-5): KAGVTQTPRYLIKTRGQQVTLSCSPISGHRSVSWYQQTPGQGLQFLFEYFSETQRNKGNFPGRFSGRQFSNSRSEMNVSTLELGDSALYLCASSLSGQETQYFGPGTRLLVL.

This chain joins TRBV2 and TRBJ1-2; 8 bases line up with TRBD1. The ends lost 7 bases at V and 5 bases at J; junction bases unmatched: 15. Looked up from germline, CDR1 is SNHLY and CDR2 is FYNNEI. The CDR3 extends over 16 amino acids. The CDR3 here is CASTGQGSPQFYGYTF. The DNA for the CDR3 is TGTGCCAGCACCGGACAGGGCTCTCCCCAATTTTATGGCTACACCTTC. The full variable domain, rest sourced from reference TRBV2 and TRBJ1-2, is EPEVTQTPSHQVTQMGQEVILRCVPISNHLYFYWYRQILGQKVEFLVSFYNNEISEKSEIFDDQFSVERPDGSNFTLKIRSTKLEDSAMYFCASTGQGSPQFYGYTFGSGTRLTVV.

Points on this clone: Other nucleotide sequences from this sample produce the same CDR3. The J gene is TRBJ2-1, the V gene TRBV5-1; TRBD2 aligns across 7 bases. CDR1 is SGHRS and CDR2 is YFSETQ in the germline V gene. Trimming cost V 0 bases and J 3 bases; bases outside gene matches: 3. The CDR3 is 15 residues long. The CDR3 region is CASSLASGSYNEQFF. DNA for the CDR3: TGCGCCAGCAGCTTGGCTAGCGGCAGCTACAATGAGCAGTTCTTC.

This chain connects TRBV4-3 to TRBJ2-1; TRBD2 matches 8 bases. Trimming cost V 1 base and J 12 bases; bases outside gene matches: 20. The CDR3 length is 18 residues. Germline V gene sequence: CDR1 LGHNA, CDR2 YSLEER. The CDR3 is CASSQVPPGAGGPPRQFF. CDR3 DNA: TGCGCCAGCAGCCAAGTCCCTCCAGGCGCGGGAGGCCCTCCCAGGCAGTTCTTC.

The chain recombines TRBV11-2 with TRBJ1-4; D possibly corresponds to TRBD1 (6 bases). The CDR3 runs to 15 residues. Germline values: CDR1 SGHAT, CDR2 FQNNGV. V was trimmed by 5 bases and J by 2 bases, leaving 12 bases between them. CDR3 bases: TGTGCCAGCAGCAAGGAGGGGGGCACTAATGAAAAACTGTTTTTT. This codes for CASSKEGGTNEKLFF. Looking up the rest from reference TRBV11-2 and TRBJ1-4 gives the full variable domain: EAGVAQSPRYKIIEKRQSVAFWCNPISGHATLYWYQQILGQGPKLLIQFQNNGVVDDSQLPKDRFSAERLKGVDSTLKIQPAKLEDSAVYLCASSKEGGTNEKLFFGSGTQLSVL.

CDR3 nucleotides: TGTGCCATCACTAACGGGGGGGCCGCGGAGACCCAGTACTTC. Translation: CAITNGGAAETQYF. The rearrangement joins TRBV10-3 to TRBJ2-5; TRBD2 matches 8 bases. Germline CDR1 and CDR2: ENHRY and SYGVKD. The CDR3 is made up of 14 amino acids. V lost 7 bases, J lost 5 bases, and 9 bases stayed unmatched.

The rearrangement joins TRBV18 to TRBJ2-1; 8 bases line up with TRBD2. Unmatched junction bases numbered 3, after V lost 3 bases and J lost 2 bases. Per the germline V gene, CDR1 is KGHSH and CDR2 is LQKENI. There are 15 residues in the CDR3. CDR3 DNA: TGTGCCAGCTCACCGGGACTAGGGACCTACAATGAGCAGTTCTTC. This codes for CASSPGLGTYNEQFF.

The rearrangement links TRBV28 to TRBJ2-7; 12 bases agree with TRBD1. The CDR3 contains 15 residues. The junction had 6 bases not matched to a gene; V was cut back by 4 bases and J by 5 bases. Germline assignment: CDR1 MDHEN and CDR2 SYDVKM. DNA for the CDR3: TGTGCCAGCAGTTCCACCGGGACAGGGGGCCACGAGCAGTACTTC. Its translation: CASSSTGTGGHEQYF.

V usage is TRBV30 and J usage is TRBJ2-5, with 10 bases that match TRBD1. Germline loops: CDR1 GTSNPN, CDR2 SVGIG (reference sequence). CDR3 size: 17 residues. The V and J ends lost 1 base and 7 bases, in that order; junction bases with no gene match: 15. CDR3 protein: CAWSGNRQGAARGTQYF. In DNA form, the CDR3 reads TGTGCCTGGAGTGGGAATCGACAGGGGGCGGCACGGGGGACCCAGTACTTC.

This chain uses TRBV30 with TRBJ2-7, with D uncertain. The V gene's germline CDR1 is GTSNPN and CDR2 SVGIG (reference sequence). V lost 5 bases and J lost 4, with 12 bases in between. CDR3 length equals 12 residues. This chain's CDR3 is CAWAAQRYEQYF. The CDR3 bases are TGTGCCTGGGCTGCCCAGCGATACGAGCAGTACTTC.

V usage is TRBV5-5 and J usage is TRBJ1-1; weak D call: TRBD1 (5 bases). Trimming stripped 0 bases from V and 1 base from J, with 13 bases between. This CDR3 contains 16 residues. Germline CDR1 reads SGHKS; CDR2 reads YYEKEE (reference sequence). The CDR3 DNA is TGTGCCAGCAGCTTGGGTTTAAGGGACTCGAACACTGAAGCTTTCTTT. Amino acid sequence: CASSLGLRDSNTEAFF.

Only one count was recorded for this clone. The J gene is TRBJ1-6, the V gene TRBV30; no reliable D call. Trimming removed 4 bases from V and 6 bases from J, with 7 bases in between. Germline CDR1 reads GTSNPN; CDR2 reads SVGIG (reference sequence). The CDR3 extends over 12 amino acids. The CDR3 reads CAWKRFNSPLHF. The CDR3 nucleotides are TGTGCCTGGAAACGGTTTAATTCACCCCTCCACTTT.

The rearrangement links TRBV2 to TRBJ2-1, with TRBD2 matching over 12 bases. The trim removed 7 bases at V and 10 bases at J, leaving 14 bases unmatched. This CDR3 contains 16 residues. Germline V gene data show CDR1 as SNHLY and CDR2 as FYNNEI. The CDR3 loop is CASNILAGGPMLEQFF. The CDR3 nucleotides read TGTGCCAGCAACATACTAGCGGGGGGCCCCATGCTAGAGCAGTTCTTC.

The chain joins TRBV6-6 to TRBJ2-2, with 9 positions matching TRBD2. Germline lookup yields CDR1 MNHNY and CDR2 SVGAGI (reference sequence). V shed 6 bases and J 5 bases; nucleotides not matched to a gene: 4. The CDR3 runs 14 residues. The CDR3 spells CASSLAGLTGELFF. The CDR3 coding sequence is TGTGCCAGCAGCCTAGCGGGACTAACCGGGGAGCTGTTTTTT.

This clone showed up just once. In the same sample, other DNA sequences code for this CDR3. V usage is TRBV10-3 and J usage is TRBJ1-2; 10 bases are shared with TRBD1. V trimming: 6 bases; J trimming: 1 base; junction bases outside the gene matches: 2. The CDR3 length is 14 residues. Looked up from germline, CDR1 is ENHRY and CDR2 is SYGVKD. The CDR3 loop reads CAIRGQGNNYGYTF. DNA of the CDR3: TGTGCCATCAGGGGACAGGGGAATAACTATGGCTACACCTTC.

This rearrangement joins TRBV6-6 to TRBJ2-3; D gene ambiguous. The CDR3 has 15 amino acids. The germline V gene encodes CDR1 MNHNY and CDR2 SVGAGI (reference sequence). The germline V and J ends were trimmed by 5 bases and 0 bases, with 12 bases remaining between them. The CDR3 loop is CASSKTTASTDTQYF. The CDR3 nucleotides are TGTGCCAGCAGTAAAACGACCGCCAGCACAGATACGCAGTATTTT.

This chain uses TRBV5-6 with TRBJ2-3; TRBD2 agrees at 8 bases. The CDR3 length is 15 residues. Trimming removed 4 bases from V and 1 base from J; junction bases left unmatched: 5. Germline CDR1 SGHDT, CDR2 YYEEEE. The CDR3 reads CASSPLGGGTDTQYF. The CDR3 bases are TGTGCCAGCAGCCCCCTCGGGGGGGGCACAGATACGCAGTATTTT.

The chain has TRBV5-4 and TRBJ2-1; 12 bases are shared with TRBD2. With 4 bases clipped from V and 0 bases from J, the junction kept 8 bases outside the gene matches. Germline V gene lookup returns CDR1 SGHNT and CDR2 YYREEE (reference sequence). CDR3 length: 18 residues. DNA of the CDR3: TGTGCCAGCAGCCCGGGACTAGCGGGCACGAGCTCCTACAATGAGCAGTTCTTC. It translates to CASSPGLAGTSSYNEQFF.

The chain carries TRBV19 and TRBJ1-3, with 7 bases identical to TRBD1. CDR3 length: 15 amino acids. The germline V gene encodes CDR1 LNHDA and CDR2 SQIVND (reference sequence). V shed 7 bases, J shed 1 base, and the junction held 7 bases outside the gene matches. The CDR3 protein is CASTPGTASGNTIYF. DNA of the CDR3: TGTGCCAGTACTCCCGGGACAGCATCTGGAAACACCATATATTTT.

This clone has a handful of counts. The chain joins TRBV6-1 to TRBJ1-5; unclear D gene. Trimming removed 2 bases from V and 0 bases from J, with 14 bases in between. This CDR3 is built from 17 residues. CDR1 and CDR2 (germline): MNHNS, SASEGT. CDR3 protein: CASSEFSMQYSNQPQHF. For the CDR3, the DNA is TGTGCCAGCAGTGAATTTAGCATGCAATATAGCAATCAGCCCCAGCATTTT.

The table lists this clone with a count of one. The same CDR3 also results from other DNA sequences found in this sample. This rearrangement joins TRBV18 to TRBJ1-2; 7 nucleotides match TRBD1. The length of the CDR3 is 15 residues. Germline V gene lookup returns CDR1 KGHSH and CDR2 LQKENI. With V trimmed by 3 bases and J by 3 bases, 7 bases remained unmatched. The chain's CDR3 is CASSPLPGTDYGYTF. As DNA, the CDR3 is TGTGCCAGCTCACCGCTACCAGGGACAGACTATGGCTACACCTTC.